The sequence of this T cell receptor beta chain was determined in a study of blood T cell repertoires in COVID-19. Overall study context: There were acute and convalescent COVID-19 samples, and they came from the United States, Italy and Spain. The cDNA or gDNA used as material had been derived from T cells, B-cell-depleted T cells, or PBMCs.

Authors' data handling: Using reference gene primer amplification, nucleated cell counts were estimated. Generated by immunoSEQ multiplex PCR, the TCRdb table keeps only in-frame clones and is missing some. V and J calls and clone size are those listed in that table; D and trimming were worked out from the DNA. The data contain approximately 70,000 clones, less than 95% of them singletons. The germline CDR1 and CDR2 sequences are LNHDA and SQIVND (reference sequence). V dropped 4 bases and J dropped 1 base, with 13 bases sitting between them. The CDR3 loop spans 15 amino acids. Sequencing input: peripheral blood. The receptor was derived from a young woman with acute or convalescent COVID-19. This chain joins TRBV19 and TRBJ1-1; D may be TRBD1 (6 bases). CDR3: CASSTGRTANTEAFF. CDR3 bases: TGTGCCAGTAGTACTGGGCGGACAGCGAACACTGAAGCTTTCTTT.